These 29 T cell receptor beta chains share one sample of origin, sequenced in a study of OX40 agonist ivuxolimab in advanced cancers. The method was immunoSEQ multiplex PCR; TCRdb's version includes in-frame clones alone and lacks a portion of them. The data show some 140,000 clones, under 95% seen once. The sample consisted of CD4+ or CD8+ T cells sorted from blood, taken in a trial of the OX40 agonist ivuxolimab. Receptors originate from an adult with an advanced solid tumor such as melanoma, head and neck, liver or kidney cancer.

CDR3 amino acids: CASSLDVGYNEQFF. For the CDR3, the DNA is TGTGCCAGCAGCTTGGATGTGGGGTACAATGAGCAGTTCTTC. The chain uses TRBV5-6 and TRBJ2-1; no definite D call. The V gene's germline CDR1 is SGHDT and CDR2 YYEEEE. CDR3 size: 14 residues. V dropped 0 bases and J dropped 4 bases, with 8 bases sitting between them.

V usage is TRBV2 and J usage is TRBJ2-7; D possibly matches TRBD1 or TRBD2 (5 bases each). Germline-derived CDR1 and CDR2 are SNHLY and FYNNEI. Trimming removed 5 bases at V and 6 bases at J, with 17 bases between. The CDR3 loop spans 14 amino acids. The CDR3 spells CASSPRGQGPEQYF. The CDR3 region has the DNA TGTGCCAGCAGTCCCCGAGGGCAGGGACCCGAGCAGTACTTC.

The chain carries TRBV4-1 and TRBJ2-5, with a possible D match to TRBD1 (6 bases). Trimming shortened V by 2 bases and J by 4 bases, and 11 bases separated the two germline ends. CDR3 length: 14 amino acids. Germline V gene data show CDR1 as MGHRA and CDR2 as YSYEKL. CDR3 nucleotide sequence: TGCGCCAGCAGCCAACCCTTGGGGGCAGAGACCCAGTACTTC. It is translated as CASSQPLGAETQYF.

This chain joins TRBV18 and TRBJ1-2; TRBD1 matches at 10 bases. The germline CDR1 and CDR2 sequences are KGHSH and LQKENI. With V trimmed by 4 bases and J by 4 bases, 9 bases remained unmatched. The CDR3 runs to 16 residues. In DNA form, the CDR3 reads TGTGCCAGCTCACACGACAGGGGGCTGGTCTCCTATGGCTACACCTTC. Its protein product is CASSHDRGLVSYGYTF. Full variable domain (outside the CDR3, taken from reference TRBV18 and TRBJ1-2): NAGVMQNPRHLVRRRGQEARLRCSPMKGHSHVYWYRQLPEEGLKFMVYLQKENIIDESGMPKERFSAEFPKEGPSILRIQQVVRGDSAAYFCASSHDRGLVSYGYTFGSGTRLTVV.

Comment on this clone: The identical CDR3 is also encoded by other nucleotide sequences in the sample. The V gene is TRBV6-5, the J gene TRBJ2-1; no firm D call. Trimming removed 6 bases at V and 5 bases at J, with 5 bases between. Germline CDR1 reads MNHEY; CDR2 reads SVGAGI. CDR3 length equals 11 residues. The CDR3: CASSRNNEQFF. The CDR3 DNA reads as TGTGCCAGCAGCCGTAACAATGAGCAGTTCTTC.

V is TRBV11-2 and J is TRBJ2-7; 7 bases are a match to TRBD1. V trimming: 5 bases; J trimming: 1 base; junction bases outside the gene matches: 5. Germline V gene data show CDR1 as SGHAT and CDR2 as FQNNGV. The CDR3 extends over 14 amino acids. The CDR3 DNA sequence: TGTGCCAGCAGCCCGCCGGGACAGTCCTACGAGCAGTACTTC. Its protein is CASSPPGQSYEQYF.

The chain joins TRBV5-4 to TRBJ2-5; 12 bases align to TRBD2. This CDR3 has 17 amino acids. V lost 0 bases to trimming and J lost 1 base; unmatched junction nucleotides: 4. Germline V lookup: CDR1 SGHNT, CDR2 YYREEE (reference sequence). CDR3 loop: CASSLGLAGGLQETQYF. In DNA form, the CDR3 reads TGTGCCAGCAGCTTGGGGCTAGCGGGGGGGCTCCAAGAGACCCAGTACTTC.

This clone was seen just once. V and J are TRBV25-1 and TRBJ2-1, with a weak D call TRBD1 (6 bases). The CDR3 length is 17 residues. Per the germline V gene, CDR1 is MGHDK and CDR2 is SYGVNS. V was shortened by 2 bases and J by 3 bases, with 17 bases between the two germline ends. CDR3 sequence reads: CASSERVRTVGYNEQFF. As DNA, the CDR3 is TGTGCCAGCAGTGAACGGGTTCGGACAGTCGGCTACAATGAGCAGTTCTTC.

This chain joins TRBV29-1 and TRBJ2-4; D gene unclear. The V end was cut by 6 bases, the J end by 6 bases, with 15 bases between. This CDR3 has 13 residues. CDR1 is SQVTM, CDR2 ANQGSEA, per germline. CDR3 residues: CSVPQGPLNIQYF. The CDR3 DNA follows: TGCAGCGTCCCCCAAGGGCCCCTAAACATTCAGTACTTC.

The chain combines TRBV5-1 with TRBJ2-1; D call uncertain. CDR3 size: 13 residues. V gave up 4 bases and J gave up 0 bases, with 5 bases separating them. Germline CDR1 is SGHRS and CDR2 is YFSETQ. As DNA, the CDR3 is TGCGCCAGCAGCCTCACCTCCTACAATGAGCAGTTCTTC. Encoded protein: CASSLTSYNEQFF.

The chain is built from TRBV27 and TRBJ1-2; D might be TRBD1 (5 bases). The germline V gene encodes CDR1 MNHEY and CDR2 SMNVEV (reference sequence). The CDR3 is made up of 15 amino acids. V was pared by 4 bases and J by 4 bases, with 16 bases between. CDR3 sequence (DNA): TGTGCCAGCAGTTCCCGCAGGCAGGGAGGCTATGGCTACACCTTC. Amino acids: CASSSRRQGGYGYTF.

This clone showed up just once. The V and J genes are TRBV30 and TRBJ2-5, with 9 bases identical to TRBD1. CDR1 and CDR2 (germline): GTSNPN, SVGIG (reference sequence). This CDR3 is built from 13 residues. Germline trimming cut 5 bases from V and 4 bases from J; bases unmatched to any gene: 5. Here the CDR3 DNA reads TGTGCCTGGTTTCCGGGACAGGGAGAGACCCAGTACTTC. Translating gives CAWFPGQGETQYF. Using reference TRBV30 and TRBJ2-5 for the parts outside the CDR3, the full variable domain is SQTIHQWPATLVQPVGSPLSLECTVEGTSNPNLYWYRQAAGRGLQLLFYSVGIGQISSEVPQNLSASRPQDRQFILSSKKLLLSDSGFYLCAWFPGQGETQYFGPGTRLLVL.

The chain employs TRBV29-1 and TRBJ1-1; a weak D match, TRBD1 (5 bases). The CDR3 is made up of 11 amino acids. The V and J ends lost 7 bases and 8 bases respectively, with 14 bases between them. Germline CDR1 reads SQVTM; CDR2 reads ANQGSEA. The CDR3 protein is CSDVDNREAFF. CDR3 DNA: TGCAGCGATGTCGACAACAGGGAAGCTTTCTTT.

This chain's CDR3 is CASSFASAEAFF. The CDR3 region has the DNA TGTGCCAGCAGCTTTGCGAGCGCTGAAGCTTTCTTT. The V call is TRBV7-2, the J call TRBJ1-1; D unclear. Trimming removed 3 bases at V and 6 bases at J, with 8 bases between. Looked up from germline, CDR1 is SGHTA and CDR2 is FQGNSA. The CDR3 extends over 12 amino acids.

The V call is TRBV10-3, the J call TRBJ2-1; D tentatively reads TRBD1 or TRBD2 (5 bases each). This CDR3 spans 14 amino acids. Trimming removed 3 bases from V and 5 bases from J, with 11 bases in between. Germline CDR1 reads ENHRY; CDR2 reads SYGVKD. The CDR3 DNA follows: TGTGCCATCAGTGACCGGGACCACAACAATGAGCAGTTCTTC. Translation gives CAISDRDHNNEQFF.

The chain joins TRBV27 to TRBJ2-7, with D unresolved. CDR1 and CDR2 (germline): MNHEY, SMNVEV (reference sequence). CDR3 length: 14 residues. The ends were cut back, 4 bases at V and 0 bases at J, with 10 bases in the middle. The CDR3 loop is CASSSVGFSYEQYF. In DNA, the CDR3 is TGTGCCAGCAGTTCGGTGGGGTTCTCCTACGAGCAGTACTTC.

CDR3 sequence reads: CASSYGQGSTDTQYF. The CDR3 coding sequence is TGTGCCAGCAGTTACGGGCAGGGTAGCACAGATACGCAGTATTTT. This chain uses TRBV6-6 with TRBJ2-3, with TRBD1 as a possible D gene (5 bases). The CDR3 loop spans 15 amino acids. Germline V gives CDR1 MNHNY, CDR2 SVGAGI (reference sequence). Deletions cut 2 bases from V and 0 bases from J, with 9 bases between.

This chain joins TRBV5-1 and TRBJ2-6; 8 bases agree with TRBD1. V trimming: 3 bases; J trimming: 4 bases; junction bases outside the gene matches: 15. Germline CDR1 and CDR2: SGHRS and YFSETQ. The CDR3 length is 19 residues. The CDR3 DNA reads TGCGCCAGCAGCTCCCCCCGAGACAGGGGAACTACGGGGGCCAACGTCCTGACTTTC. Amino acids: CASSSPRDRGTTGANVLTF.

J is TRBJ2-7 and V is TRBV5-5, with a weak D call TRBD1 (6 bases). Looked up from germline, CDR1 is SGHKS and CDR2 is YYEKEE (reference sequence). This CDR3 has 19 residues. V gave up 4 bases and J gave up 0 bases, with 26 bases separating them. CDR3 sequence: CASSPLGGNGRRLSYEQYF. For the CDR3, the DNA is TGTGCCAGCAGCCCCCTAGGGGGAAATGGGCGACGACTCTCCTACGAGCAGTACTTC.

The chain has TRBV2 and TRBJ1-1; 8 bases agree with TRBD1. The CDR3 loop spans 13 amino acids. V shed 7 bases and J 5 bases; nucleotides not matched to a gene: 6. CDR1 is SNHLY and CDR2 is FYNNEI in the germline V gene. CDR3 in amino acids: CASTGQGGTEAFF. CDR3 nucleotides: TGTGCCAGCACCGGACAGGGAGGGACTGAAGCTTTCTTT.

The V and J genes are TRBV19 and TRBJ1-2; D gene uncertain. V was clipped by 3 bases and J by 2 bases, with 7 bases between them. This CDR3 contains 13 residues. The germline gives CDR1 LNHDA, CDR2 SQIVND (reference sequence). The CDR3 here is CASSIGNNYGYTF. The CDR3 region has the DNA TGTGCCAGTAGTATCGGTAACAACTATGGCTACACCTTC.

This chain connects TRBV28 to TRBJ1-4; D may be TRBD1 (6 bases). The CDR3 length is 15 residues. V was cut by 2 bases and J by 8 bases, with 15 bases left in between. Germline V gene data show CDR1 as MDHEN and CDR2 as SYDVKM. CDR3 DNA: TGTGCCAGCAGTTTAGAGGGGGGCGTGAGGGAAAAACTGTTTTTT. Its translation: CASSLEGGVREKLFF.

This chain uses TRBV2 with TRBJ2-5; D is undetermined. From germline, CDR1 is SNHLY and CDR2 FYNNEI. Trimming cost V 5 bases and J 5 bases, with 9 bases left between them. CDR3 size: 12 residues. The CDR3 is CASSWTVETQYF. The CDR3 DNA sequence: TGTGCCAGCAGTTGGACGGTTGAGACCCAGTACTTC.

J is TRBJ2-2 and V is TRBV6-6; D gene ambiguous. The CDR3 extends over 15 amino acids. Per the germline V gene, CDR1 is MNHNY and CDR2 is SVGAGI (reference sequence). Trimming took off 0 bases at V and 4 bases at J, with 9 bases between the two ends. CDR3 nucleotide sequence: TGTGCCAGCAGTTACTCGGGTTTAGGCACCGGGGAGCTGTTTTTT. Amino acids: CASSYSGLGTGELFF.

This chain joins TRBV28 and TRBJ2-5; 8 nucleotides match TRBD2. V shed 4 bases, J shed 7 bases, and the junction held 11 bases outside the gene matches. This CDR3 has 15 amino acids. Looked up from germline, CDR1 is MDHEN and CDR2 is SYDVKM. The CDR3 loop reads CASSSPGLGRGTQYF. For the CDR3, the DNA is TGTGCCAGCAGTTCCCCGGGACTAGGCCGGGGGACCCAGTACTTC.

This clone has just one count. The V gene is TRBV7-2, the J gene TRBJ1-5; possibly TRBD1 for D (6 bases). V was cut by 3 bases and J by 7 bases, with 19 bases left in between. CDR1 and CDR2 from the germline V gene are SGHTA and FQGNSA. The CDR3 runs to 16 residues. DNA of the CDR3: TGTGCCAGCAGCTTGAGGCCGGACAGAACTCACCAGCCCCAGCATTTT. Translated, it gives CASSLRPDRTHQPQHF.

This chain's CDR3 is CASSYSGQGPQETQYF. The CDR3 DNA sequence: TGTGCCAGCAGTTACTCGGGACAGGGGCCCCAAGAGACCCAGTACTTC. The chain joins TRBV6-5 to TRBJ2-5, with 10 bases that match TRBD1. The germline CDR1 and CDR2 sequences are MNHEY and SVGAGI. J gave up 1 base and V 0 bases, and 2 bases lay outside the gene matches. This CDR3 has 16 amino acids.

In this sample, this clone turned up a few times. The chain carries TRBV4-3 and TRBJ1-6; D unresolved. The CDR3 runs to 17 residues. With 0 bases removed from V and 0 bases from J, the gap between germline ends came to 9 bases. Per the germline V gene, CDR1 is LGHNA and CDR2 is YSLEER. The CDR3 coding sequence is TGCGCCAGCAGCCAAGATCGCGGGAGCTCCTATAATTCACCCCTCCACTTT. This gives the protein CASSQDRGSSYNSPLHF.

CDR3: CASSLTGQTGGNTEAFF. In DNA, the CDR3 is TGTGCCAGCAGCTTAACAGGGCAGACAGGGGGGAACACTGAAGCTTTCTTT. The gene calls are TRBV7-3 and TRBJ1-1; TRBD1 aligns across 9 bases. This CDR3 is built from 17 residues. Trimming cost V 0 bases and J 1 base; bases outside gene matches: 6. Per germline, CDR1 SGHTA and CDR2 FQGTGA.